This is a list of T cell receptor beta chains from one sample in a study of OX40 agonist ivuxolimab in advanced cancers. TCRdb keeps only in-frame clones here, not all; method: immunoSEQ multiplex PCR. The sample lists fewer than 90,000 clones, 87% seen once, with approximately 1.3% in the top ten. The specimen was CD4+ or CD8+ T cells sorted from blood, collected in a trial of the OX40 agonist ivuxolimab. These receptors all come from an adult with an advanced solid tumor such as melanoma, head and neck, liver or kidney cancer. The conserved cysteine and the conserved F or W are not part of the CDR3 here. The order of the fields is CDR3 protein, J gene, CDR3 length, V gene.

CDR3aa: ASSGFSGANVLT
j_gene: TRBJ2-6
len: 12
v_gene: TRBV19

CDR3aa: ASRGTGGNEQF
j_gene: TRBJ2-1
len: 11
v_gene: TRBV6-1

CDR3aa: ASSPPVGEQY
j_gene: TRBJ2-7
len: 10
v_gene: TRBV6-5

CDR3aa: ASSQPSDRGNQPQH
j_gene: TRBJ1-5
len: 14
v_gene: TRBV23-1

CDR3aa: ASSLKLAGIYEQY
j_gene: TRBJ2-7
len: 13
v_gene: TRBV7-8

CDR3aa: ASSPRPWAYEQY
j_gene: .
len: 12
v_gene: TRBV18

CDR3aa: AWSPGQSNTEAF
j_gene: TRBJ1-1
len: 12
v_gene: TRBV30

CDR3aa: ASSRQQGTEQY
j_gene: TRBJ2-7
len: 11
v_gene: TRBV7-9

CDR3aa: ASSWDTGSYNEQF
j_gene: TRBJ2-1
len: 13
v_gene: TRBV5-4

CDR3aa: ASSYAGNGYT
j_gene: TRBJ1-2
len: 10
v_gene: TRBV6-5

CDR3aa: ASSLQGGDSYEQY
j_gene: TRBJ2-7
len: 13
v_gene: TRBV2

CDR3aa: ASSPSGTLIVEQY
j_gene: .
len: 13
v_gene: TRBV18

CDR3aa: ASSQTRLGEQY
j_gene: TRBJ2-7
len: 11
v_gene: TRBV11-3

CDR3aa: ASSGQGAGEQY
j_gene: TRBJ2-7
len: 11
v_gene: TRBV6-6

CDR3aa: ASSFGGPANEKLF
j_gene: TRBJ1-4
len: 13
v_gene: TRBV6-5

CDR3aa: ASSLTPQGRYGYT
j_gene: TRBJ1-2
len: 13
v_gene: TRBV27

CDR3aa: ASTLGWGMSNQPQH
j_gene: TRBJ1-5
len: 14
v_gene: TRBV28

CDR3aa: ATSSLGAQPQH
j_gene: TRBJ1-5
len: 11
v_gene: TRBV15

CDR3aa: ASSVEFHGELF
j_gene: TRBJ2-2
len: 11
v_gene: TRBV9

CDR3aa: ASSITGQGFQPQH
j_gene: TRBJ1-5
len: 13
v_gene: TRBV27

CDR3aa: ASGSGLVDNEQF
j_gene: TRBJ2-1
len: 12
v_gene: TRBV12-5

CDR3aa: ASSSIQMTGTGGYT
j_gene: TRBJ1-2
len: 14
v_gene: TRBV5-6

CDR3aa: ASSSARNTGELF
j_gene: TRBJ2-2
len: 12
v_gene: TRBV27

CDR3aa: ASSLDPSDYEQY
j_gene: TRBJ2-7
len: 12
v_gene: TRBV5-1

CDR3aa: ASRQGYREKLF
j_gene: TRBJ1-4
len: 11
v_gene: TRBV6-5

CDR3aa: SAIAAYEQY
j_gene: TRBJ2-7
len: 9
v_gene: TRBV20-1

CDR3aa: ASSPQSTDTQY
j_gene: TRBJ2-3
len: 11
v_gene: TRBV18

CDR3aa: AISDAGGPYEQY
j_gene: TRBJ2-7
len: 12
v_gene: TRBV10-3

CDR3aa: ASSAGTGGPSGANVLT
j_gene: TRBJ2-6
len: 16
v_gene: TRBV21-1

CDR3aa: ASSPGTPYEQY
j_gene: TRBJ2-7
len: 11
v_gene: TRBV7-9

CDR3aa: ASSRRASSGNTIY
j_gene: TRBJ1-3
len: 13
v_gene: TRBV7-2

CDR3aa: ASSLDSIYGYT
j_gene: TRBJ1-2
len: 11
v_gene: TRBV5-1

CDR3aa: SVDLARGVYGYT
j_gene: TRBJ1-2
len: 12
v_gene: TRBV29-1

CDR3aa: ASSLTARGETQY
j_gene: TRBJ2-5
len: 12
v_gene: TRBV5-6

CDR3aa: ASRPGTGGHEQF
j_gene: TRBJ2-1
len: 12
v_gene: TRBV19

CDR3aa: ASSSDSGRNTGELF
j_gene: TRBJ2-2
len: 14
v_gene: TRBV7-3

CDR3aa: ASSLGAPDQPQH
j_gene: TRBJ1-5
len: 12
v_gene: TRBV5-1

CDR3aa: ASSLQGGVETQY
j_gene: TRBJ2-5
len: 12
v_gene: TRBV7-8

CDR3aa: ASTPGVWGGRKTEAF
j_gene: TRBJ1-1
len: 15
v_gene: TRBV19

CDR3aa: ASSFSGTYYGYT
j_gene: TRBJ1-2
len: 12
v_gene: TRBV7-8

CDR3aa: ASSHYGYT
j_gene: TRBJ1-2
len: 8
v_gene: TRBV28

CDR3aa: ASSLTGSSSGNTIY
j_gene: TRBJ1-3
len: 14
v_gene: TRBV7-3

CDR3aa: ASAIRDINEKLF
j_gene: TRBJ1-4
len: 12
v_gene: TRBV4-1

CDR3aa: ASSPTGSQTETQY
j_gene: TRBJ2-5
len: 13
v_gene: TRBV18

CDR3aa: ASSDPGTGEDTQY
j_gene: TRBJ2-3
len: 13
v_gene: TRBV10-1

CDR3aa: ASSQDLGQGGTGELF
j_gene: TRBJ2-2
len: 15
v_gene: TRBV4-2

CDR3aa: ASNPGQDSYNEQF
j_gene: TRBJ2-1
len: 13
v_gene: TRBV9

CDR3aa: ASSLGRQGGNSPLH
j_gene: TRBJ1-6
len: 14
v_gene: TRBV5-1